This T cell receptor beta chain was sequenced during a study of blood T cell repertoires in COVID-19. Clones were sequenced by immunoSEQ multiplex PCR, and TCRdb holds only the in-frame ones, with some missing. The sample consists of approximately 300,000 clones, almost 90% of them appearing once. Germline V lookup: CDR1 SGHAT, CDR2 FQNNGV. V was clipped by 3 bases and J by 2 bases, with 11 bases between them. This CDR3 is built from 15 residues. Recruited during active infection, patients (from Seattle) were subsequently followed longitudinally. The V and J genes are TRBV11-2 and TRBJ2-1; maybe TRBD2 (5 bases). The clonotype was recovered from a woman in her forties with COVID-19, enrolled during active disease. The specimen sequenced was peripheral blood. The CDR3 nucleotides read TGTGCCAGCAGCTTCCCGGGGTTGGCCTACAATGAGCAGTTCTTC. Encoded protein: CASSFPGLAYNEQFF.